This TCR beta chain was sequenced for a study of blood T cell repertoires in COVID-19. Losses at the gene ends were 6 bases for V and 7 bases for J; bases not matched to a gene: 14. Germline lookup yields CDR1 MDHEN and CDR2 SYDVKM. This CDR3 is 16 amino acids long. Individuals drawn from under 30 US areas were roughly 18 to 100 years old. For recovered donors of Cohort 3, there were two negative PCRs, clearance, or symptom resolution. Method: immunoSEQ multiplex PCR; TCRdb's copy keeps in-frame clones and lacks some. This table has about 190,000 clones, roughly 83% appearing once. The receptor's source is a woman in her thirties who had recovered from COVID-19. The sequenced sample was PBMCs or T cells enriched from blood (not recorded which). This chain links TRBV28 with TRBJ1-5, with 8 bases aligning to TRBD1. In nucleotides, the CDR3 is TGTGCCAGCAGGGAAGGCGGCAGGGGGCTAGGACAGCCCCAGCATTTT. Translation: CASREGGRGLGQPQHF.